Given below is one T cell receptor beta chain in context. Its antigen specificity is not known. No much larger clonotype is one base removed from it; base qualities were not supplied. V and J lose 7 bases and 3 bases, and a span of 13 bases separates them. CDR1 DFQATT and CDR2 SNEGSKA are derived from the germline V gene (reference sequence). From cysteine to phenylalanine, the CDR3 is 13 amino acids long. Solely the CDR3 DNA is kept, with 39 bases framed from the first base. The data stem from a study of T-cell reconstitution after alpha-beta-depleted transplantation in children (dated by TCRdb to 2016 to 2017). Background for the entire study: Using TCR repertoire profiling, the study quantitatively followed how T-cell immune reconstitution unfolded in children after TCRalphabeta/CD19-depleted allogeneic hematopoietic cell transplantation. The research as a whole found: The high TCRbeta diversity at day 60 in some patients was ascribed to recipient T cells and intrathymic progenitors that had survived conditioning. About two months after transplant, the apparently early recovery of alphabetaT-cell counts reportedly depended on just several hundred clones that had expanded rapidly and came from non-depleted graft cells. Over the following months the frequencies of hyperexpanded clones went down, and after one year T-cell counts and TCRbeta diversity were mostly credited to newly produced T cells.

Library preparation was by PCR. The instrument given in TCRdb is Illumina HiSeq 2500. TCR libraries were prepared with molecular barcoding, using unique molecular identifiers to normalize TCRbeta repertoire quantification. The public reads were reanalyzed by TCRdb: fastp trimming at Q25, MiXCR alignment, in-frame beta chains only. All rows with the same CDR3 protein become a single entry with the most common DNA and genes. The sample has some 300,000 distinct CDR3 sequences on record, nearly 8% of them singletons. Jointly, the top ten make up over 7.5% of the sample. Reading the label with the study, this specimen's treatment or condition is: allogeneic hematopoietic cell transplantation with graft depleted of TCRalphabeta T cells and CD19 B cells. The transplant recipients were children given TCRalphabeta/CD19-depleted allogeneic hematopoietic cell grafts.

The source was peripheral blood, collected 360 days after TCRalphabeta/CD19-depleted stem cell transplant. This receptor chain uses TRBV20-1 and TRBJ1-5, with a tentative D gene TRBD1 over 5 matching bases. The TCR comes from a female patient between 2 and 15 years old who had a stem cell transplant for Fanconi anemia, so the T cells may come from the graft donor. The DNA sequence is TGCAGTGTACGGCAGGGAAACAATCAGCCCCAGCATTTT. It codes for CSVRQGNNQPQHF.